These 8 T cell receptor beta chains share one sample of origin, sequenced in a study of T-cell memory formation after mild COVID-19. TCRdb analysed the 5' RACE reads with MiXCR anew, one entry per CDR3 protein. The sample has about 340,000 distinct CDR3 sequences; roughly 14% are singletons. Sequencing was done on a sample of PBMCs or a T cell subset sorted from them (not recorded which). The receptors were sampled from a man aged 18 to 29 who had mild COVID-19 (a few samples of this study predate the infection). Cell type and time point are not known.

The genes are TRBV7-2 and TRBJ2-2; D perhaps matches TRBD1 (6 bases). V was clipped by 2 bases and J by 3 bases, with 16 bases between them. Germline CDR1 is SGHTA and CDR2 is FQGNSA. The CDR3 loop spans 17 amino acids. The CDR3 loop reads CASSLIAGAPDTGELFF. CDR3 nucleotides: TGTGCCAGCAGCTTAATCGCAGGGGCGCCGGACACCGGGGAGCTGTTTTTT.

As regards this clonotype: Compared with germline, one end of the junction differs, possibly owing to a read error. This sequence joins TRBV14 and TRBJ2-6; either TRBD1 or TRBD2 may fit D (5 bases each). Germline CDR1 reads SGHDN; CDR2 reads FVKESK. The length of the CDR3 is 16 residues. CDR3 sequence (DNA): TGTGCCAGCAGCCGGGCGGGTCCCTCTGGGGCCAAAGTCCTGACTTTC. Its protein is CASSRAGPSGAKVLTF.

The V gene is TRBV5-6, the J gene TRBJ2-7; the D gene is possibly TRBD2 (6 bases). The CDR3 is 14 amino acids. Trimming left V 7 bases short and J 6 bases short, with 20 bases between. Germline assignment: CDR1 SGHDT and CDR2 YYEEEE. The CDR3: CASRIAGTPGEQYF. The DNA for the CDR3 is TGTGCCAGCCGAATAGCCGGGACTCCCGGCGAGCAGTACTTC.

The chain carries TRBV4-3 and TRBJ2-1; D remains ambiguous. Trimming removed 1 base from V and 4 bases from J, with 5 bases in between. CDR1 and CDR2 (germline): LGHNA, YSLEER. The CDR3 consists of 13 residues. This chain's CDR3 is CASSQGWYNEQFF. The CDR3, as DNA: TGCGCCAGCAGCCAAGGATGGTACAATGAGCAGTTCTTC.

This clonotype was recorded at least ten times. CDR3 sequence: CASSQLPGQGSYNEQFF. The CDR3 region has the DNA TGCGCCAGCAGCCAATTACCGGGACAGGGATCCTACAATGAGCAGTTCTTC. The chain carries TRBV4-1 and TRBJ2-1; 9 bases are a match to TRBD1. Per germline, CDR1 MGHRA and CDR2 YSYEKL. With V trimmed by 2 bases and J by 1 base, 6 bases remained unmatched. The CDR3 has 17 residues.

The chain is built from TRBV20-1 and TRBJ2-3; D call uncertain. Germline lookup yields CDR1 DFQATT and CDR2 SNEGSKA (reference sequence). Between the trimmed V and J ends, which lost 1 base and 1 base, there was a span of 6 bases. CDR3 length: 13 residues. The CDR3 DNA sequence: TGCAGTGCTAGAGGCCCCGGCACAGATACGCAGTATTTT. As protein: CSARGPGTDTQYF.

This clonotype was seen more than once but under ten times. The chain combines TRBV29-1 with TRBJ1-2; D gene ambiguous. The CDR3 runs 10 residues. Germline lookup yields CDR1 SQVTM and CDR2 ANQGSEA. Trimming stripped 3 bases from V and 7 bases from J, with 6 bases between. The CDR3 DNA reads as TGCAGCGTTGATTGGGCTGGCTACACCTTC. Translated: CSVDWAGYTF.

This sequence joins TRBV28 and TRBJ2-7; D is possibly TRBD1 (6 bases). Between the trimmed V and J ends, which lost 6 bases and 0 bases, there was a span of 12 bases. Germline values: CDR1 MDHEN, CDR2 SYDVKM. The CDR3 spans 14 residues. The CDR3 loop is CASRDTGLSYEQYF. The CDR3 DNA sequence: TGTGCCAGCAGAGACACAGGGCTCTCCTACGAGCAGTACTTC.